This paragraph reports one T cell receptor beta chain. Profiling relied on immunoSEQ multiplex PCR, and the TCRdb table lists in-frame clones only, not all of them. The sample records fewer than 300,000 clones, more than 65% being singletons. This sample is drawn from a study of blood T cell repertoires in COVID-19. This CDR3 comprises 17 residues. J lost 4 bases, V lost 6 bases, and 13 bases had no gene match. Germline CDR1 and CDR2: MNHEY and SMNVEV (reference sequence). Sequencing was performed on peripheral blood. The sequence was obtained from a person aged 65 to 85 with COVID-19, enrolled during active disease. The chain carries TRBV27 and TRBJ2-5; 11 bases are a match to TRBD2. The CDR3 reads CASSKKGLAEGRETQYF. CDR3 nucleotides: TGTGCCAGCAGCAAGAAGGGACTAGCGGAGGGGAGAGAGACCCAGTACTTC.